These T cell receptor beta chains were read from a single sample in a study of blood T cells in healthy people across ages. TCRdb re-derived calls from the 5' RACE reads in MiXCR, one entry per CDR3 protein. The repertoire holds about 1.8 million distinct CDR3 sequences, with less than 50% as singletons. Sequencing was carried out using blood. The origin of the receptors is a woman aged 40 to 50 in good health. Both conserved end residues are part of each CDR3. D genes are given only for firm matches. The size entry is marked missing in some rows and otherwise reads once, few, many or a size class.

>few|TRBJ2-1|TRBV5-1|NA
CASSWLGAGPNNEQFF
TGCGCCAGCAGCTGGTTGGGCGCGGGACCTAACAATGAGCAGTTCTTC
>NA|TRBJ2-5|TRBV24-1|TRBD1
CATSDPTGPSETQYF
TGTGCCACCAGTGACCCGACAGGGCCTTCGGAGACCCAGTACTTC
>NA|TRBJ1-1|TRBV20-1|NA
CSARYGGLNTEAFF
TGCAGTGCTAGATATGGGGGGTTGAACACTGAAGCTTTCTTT
>NA|TRBJ2-7|TRBV6-2/TRBV6-3|NA
CASSYPDNEQYF
TGTGCCAGCAGTTACCCCGACAATGAGCAGTACTTC
>few|TRBJ2-3|TRBV29-1|NA
CSVGIGGLRTDTQYF
TGCAGCGTTGGAATAGGGGGACTCCGCACAGATACGCAGTATTTT
>NA|TRBJ2-4|TRBV28|NA
CASSLERGVLAKNIQYF
TGTGCCAGCAGCCTGGAACGGGGTGTGCTAGCCAAAAACATTCAGTACTTC
>NA|TRBJ2-3|TRBV6-5|NA
CASSYSRRTTTSTDTQYF
TGTGCCAGCAGTTACTCGAGGCGGACGACCACATCTACAGATACGCAGTATTTT
>NA|TRBJ2-3|TRBV11-2|TRBD2
CASSRGAGGPPDTQYF
TGTGCCAGCAGCCGGGGAGCGGGGGGCCCCCCCGATACGCAGTATTTT
>few|TRBJ2-3|TRBV20-1|TRBD2
CSARAPFLTSETVVASTDTQYF
TGCAGTGCTAGAGCTCCCTTCCTCACTAGCGAGACCGTTGTTGCTAGCACAGATACGCAGTATTTT
>NA|TRBJ1-5|TRBV7-6|TRBD1
CASSPQPGQGNQPQHF
TGTGCCAGCAGCCCCCAACCGGGACAGGGTAATCAGCCCCAGCATTTT
>NA|TRBJ1-2|TRBV13|NA
CASSLYGADYGYTF
TGTGCCAGCAGCTTATATGGGGCGGACTATGGCTACACCTTC
>NA|TRBJ1-1|TRBV28|TRBD1
CASSFSTGRKTEAFF
TGTGCCAGCAGTTTCTCGACAGGGCGAAAGACTGAAGCTTTCTTT
>NA|TRBJ2-5|TRBV29-1|NA
CSVARGWGEQYF
TGCAGCGTTGCCCGGGGCTGGGGGGAGCAGTACTTC
>few|TRBJ1-2|TRBV12-3/TRBV12-4|NA
CASSPTASGYTF
TGTGCCAGCAGTCCAACGGCGTCTGGCTACACCTTC
>few|TRBJ2-3|TRBV9|NA
CASSVGGLRTADTQYF
TGTGCCAGCAGCGTAGGCGGGTTGAGGACTGCAGATACGCAGTATTTT
>NA|TRBJ1-2|TRBV20-1|NA
CSARDPRQGPYGYTF
TGCAGTGCTAGAGATCCTAGGCAGGGCCCCTATGGCTACACCTTC
>NA|TRBJ2-1|TRBV28|NA
CASSPGAPDEQFF
TGTGCCAGCTCCCCGGGGGCCCCGGATGAGCAGTTCTTC
>NA|TRBJ2-1|TRBV18|NA
CASTPRLERNEQFF
TGTGCCAGCACACCAAGGCTAGAACGAAATGAGCAGTTCTTC
>NA|TRBJ2-1|TRBV29-1|NA
CSAVRAGIDNEQFF
TGCAGCGCCGTCAGGGCAGGGATTGACAATGAGCAGTTCTTC
>NA|TRBJ2-5|TRBV27|NA
CASTRTGRQETQYF
TGTGCCAGCACTCGAACGGGTAGACAAGAGACCCAGTACTTC
>NA|TRBJ2-7|TRBV28|NA
CASSLLTEPYEQYF
TGTGCCAGCAGTTTACTGACAGAGCCCTACGAGCAGTACTTC
>few|TRBJ2-3|TRBV7-9|NA
CASSLLSLADTQYF
TGTGCCAGCAGCTTACTTTCGCTCGCAGATACGCAGTATTTT
>few|TRBJ2-7|TRBV7-6|TRBD2
CASSFNLRGGPYEQYF
TGTGCCAGCAGCTTCAACCTCCGGGGGGGGCCCTACGAGCAGTACTTC
>few|TRBJ2-3|TRBV11-2|NA
CASSSARTTLTDTQYF
TGTGCCAGCAGCTCTGCTAGGACTACCCTCACAGATACGCAGTATTTT
>NA|TRBJ2-5|TRBV4-3|NA
CASSQDIGYQETQYF
TGCGCCAGCAGCCAAGATATAGGGTACCAAGAGACCCAGTACTTC
>many|TRBJ2-1|TRBV5-1|TRBD2
CASSLGAGGPNEQFF
TGTGCCAGCAGCTTAGGTGCGGGGGGGCCAAATGAGCAGTTCTTC
>NA|TRBJ1-2|TRBV5-1|NA
CASSLDGTHGYTF
TGCGCCAGCAGCTTGGATGGGACCCATGGCTACACCTTC
>NA|TRBJ2-5|TRBV7-9|NA
CASGTTTSETQYF
TGTGCCAGCGGTACTACGACTTCAGAGACCCAGTACTTC
>NA|TRBJ1-4|TRBV9|NA
CASSPGDLPTREKLFF
TGTGCCAGCAGCCCGGGAGACTTACCAACACGGGAAAAACTGTTTTTT
>NA|TRBJ2-3|TRBV12-3/TRBV12-4|TRBD2
CASSSDSPRGRADAQYF
TGTGCCAGCAGTTCGGACTCCCCACGCGGGAGGGCAGATGCGCAGTATTTT
>few|TRBJ2-1|TRBV28|NA
CASSLMRGSYNEQFF
TGTGCCAGCAGTTTAATGCGGGGCTCCTACAATGAGCAGTTCTTC
>NA|TRBJ1-6|TRBV20-1|NA
CSARRGRRTNRSLHF
TGCAGTGCTAGACGGGGTAGGAGGACAAATCGATCCCTCCACTTT
>NA|TRBJ2-5|TRBV14|NA
CASSQDRDKTQYF
TGTGCCAGCAGCCAAGACAGGGATAAGACCCAGTACTTC
>NA|TRBJ2-5|TRBV3-1|TRBD2
CASSQVVGGGQETQYF
TGTGCCAGCAGCCAAGTAGTTGGGGGGGGCCAAGAGACCCAGTACTTC
>few|TRBJ2-3|TRBV13|NA
CASSLRPVSSTDTQYF
TGTGCCAGCAGCTTACGGCCAGTCAGTAGCACAGATACGCAGTATTTT
>few|TRBJ1-5|TRBV7-2|TRBD1
CASSPRQGLLGNQPQHF
TGTGCCAGCAGCCCACGACAGGGCCTATTGGGCAATCAGCCCCAGCATTTT
>NA|TRBJ2-3|TRBV20-1|NA
CSAMGLQQDTQYF
TGCAGTGCTATGGGCCTCCAGCAAGATACGCAGTATTTT
>NA|TRBJ2-1|TRBV12-3/TRBV12-4|TRBD1
CASSLAPGTGRNNEQFF
TGTGCCAGCAGTTTAGCACCCGGGACAGGGAGAAACAATGAGCAGTTCTTC
>few|TRBJ1-2|TRBV29-1|NA
CSVSSPRDYGYTF
TGCAGCGTCTCAAGCCCTAGGGACTATGGCTACACCTTC
>NA|TRBJ2-3|TRBV4-2|TRBD2
CASSRELAGGPTDTQYF
TGTGCCAGCAGCCGAGAATTAGCGGGGGGGCCGACAGATACGCAGTATTTT
>NA|TRBJ2-3|TRBV6-6|TRBD2
CASRGLVTHTDTQYF
TGTGCCAGCAGGGGACTAGTCACACACACAGATACGCAGTATTTT
>few|TRBJ1-5|TRBV6-5|NA
CASSYARDQPQHF
TGTGCCAGCAGTTACGCTCGAGATCAGCCCCAGCATTTT